The present T cell receptor (beta chain) was sequenced within a study of T cells after yellow fever vaccination. In TCRdb, the 5' RACE reads were re-called with MiXCR into one record per CDR3 protein. The sample contains roughly 100,000 distinct CDR3 sequences, 8% to 10% of which appear only once. V lost 0 bases and J lost 6, with 18 bases in between. Germline V gene lookup returns CDR1 DFQATT and CDR2 SNEGSKA (reference sequence). This CDR3 comprises 16 residues. The material sequenced was CD8+ T cells not binding an NS4B(214-222) dextramer, sorted from PBMCs, taken less than 16 days after the first yellow fever vaccination. This TCR derives from a man between 18 and 29 years old who received the YFV17D yellow fever vaccine. The J gene is TRBJ2-1, the V gene TRBV20-1, with a possible D match to TRBD1 (7 bases). CDR3 sequence (DNA): TGCAGTGCTAGAGAAAGTCGGAGACAGGGAGGCAATGAGCAGTTCTTC. Translating it yields CSARESRRQGGNEQFF.